This TCR beta chain was captured in a study of human T cells and chemical hapten exposure. Unique molecular identifiers were attached to individual cDNA molecules during library preparation. Each CDR3 protein is one row after TCRdb ran MiXCR on the RACE reads. The table includes about 160,000 distinct CDR3 sequences, around 30% detected once. Looked up from germline, CDR1 is MNHEY and CDR2 is SMNVEV (reference sequence). This CDR3 contains 15 residues. V gave up 6 bases and J gave up 3 bases, with 18 bases separating them. Regarding time point: patch test 3, about 24 weeks after DPC sensitization. Stated treatment: therapeutic diphenylcyclopropenone sensitization with weekly scalp DPC.

The chain is built from TRBV27 and TRBJ2-7, with TRBD2 as a possible D gene (6 bases). The sequencing used whole blood, collected in connection with sensitization to the hapten diphenylcyclopropenone (DPC). The receptor comes from a woman aged 18 to 35 with alopecia areata. Some clones in this sample may be carry-over from other donors' samples. The CDR3, as DNA: TGTGCCAGCAGACCGGTCGCGGGACGAATCTACGAGCAGTACTTC. It translates to CASRPVAGRIYEQYF.